This TCR beta chain was observed in a study of naive and memory T cell subsets. Findings of the study overall: From naive to CM, EM and EMRA, diversity decreased and Gini increased.

From the second PCR step, alpha and beta chains were amplified apart. This clonotype was seen more than once but under ten times. Its antigen is not known. An equimolar mix of two oligonucleotides served as the beta constant-region primer for TRBC1 and TRBC2. Nested alpha and beta constant-region primers with the SP2 primer drove four PCR rounds on ligated cDNA. TCRdb ran MiXCR on the UMI-ligation and nested PCR reads and lists one entry per CDR3 protein. This sample has 120,000 or so distinct CDR3 sequences, with 35% to 40% found just once. With V trimmed by 4 bases and J by 3 bases, 8 bases remained unmatched. Germline lookup yields CDR1 MNHEY and CDR2 SVGAGI. The length of the CDR3 is 16 residues.

This clonotype was obtained from a human donor in good health. The chain joins TRBV6-5 to TRBJ2-1; 8 nucleotides line up with TRBD2. The material sequenced was central memory CD4+ T cells from blood. CDR3 residues: CASSSLREGHYNEQFF. The CDR3 nucleotides read TGTGCCAGCAGTTCCCTCCGGGAGGGCCACTACAATGAGCAGTTCTTC.